By proportion, the clone carrying this T cell receptor beta chain is medium-sized (0.01 to 0.1%). Its specificity is not known. Sequencing used immunoSEQ multiplex PCR; TCRdb keeps in-frame clones, though not all of them. The data hold 4,000 to 5,500 clones, with roughly two thirds observed a single time. These data are taken from a study of CD8 T cell repertoires and HIV-1 epitope variants. About the study: Twenty-five autologous and known Gag and Nef epitope variant peptides each stimulated T cells separately. An uncultured baseline aliquot held 1M T cells.

CDR1 and CDR2 from the germline V gene are LNHDA and SQIVND (reference sequence). The CDR3 is made up of 19 amino acids. Trimming removed 2 bases from V and 8 bases from J; junction bases left unmatched: 14. The sample taken for sequencing was cultured CD8+ T cells derived from PBMCs. This chain joins TRBV19 and TRBJ2-1, with 14 bases lining up with TRBD2. The origin of this receptor is a male donor with HIV. DNA of the CDR3: TGTGCCAGTAGTATACAGCCGGGACTAGCGGGAGATTTCTTAGATGAGCAGTTCTTC. Amino acids: CASSIQPGLAGDFLDEQFF.